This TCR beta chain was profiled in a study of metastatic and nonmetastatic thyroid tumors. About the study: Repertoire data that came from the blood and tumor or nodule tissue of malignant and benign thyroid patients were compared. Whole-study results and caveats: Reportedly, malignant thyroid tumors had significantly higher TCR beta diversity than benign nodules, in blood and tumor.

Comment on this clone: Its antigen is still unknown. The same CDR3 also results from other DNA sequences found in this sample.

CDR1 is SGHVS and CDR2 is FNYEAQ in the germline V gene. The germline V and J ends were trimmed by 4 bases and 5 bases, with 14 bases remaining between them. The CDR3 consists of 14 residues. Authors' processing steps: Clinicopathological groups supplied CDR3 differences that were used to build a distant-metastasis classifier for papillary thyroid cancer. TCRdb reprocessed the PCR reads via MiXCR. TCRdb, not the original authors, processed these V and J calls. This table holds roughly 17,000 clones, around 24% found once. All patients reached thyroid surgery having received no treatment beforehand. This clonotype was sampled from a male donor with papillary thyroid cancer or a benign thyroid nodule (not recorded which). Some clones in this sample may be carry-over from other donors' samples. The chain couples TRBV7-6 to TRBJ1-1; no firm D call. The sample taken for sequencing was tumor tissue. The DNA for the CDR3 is TGTGCCAGCAGCTCCTCCGGTGGTAGGACTGAAGCTTTCTTT. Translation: CASSSSGGRTEAFF.